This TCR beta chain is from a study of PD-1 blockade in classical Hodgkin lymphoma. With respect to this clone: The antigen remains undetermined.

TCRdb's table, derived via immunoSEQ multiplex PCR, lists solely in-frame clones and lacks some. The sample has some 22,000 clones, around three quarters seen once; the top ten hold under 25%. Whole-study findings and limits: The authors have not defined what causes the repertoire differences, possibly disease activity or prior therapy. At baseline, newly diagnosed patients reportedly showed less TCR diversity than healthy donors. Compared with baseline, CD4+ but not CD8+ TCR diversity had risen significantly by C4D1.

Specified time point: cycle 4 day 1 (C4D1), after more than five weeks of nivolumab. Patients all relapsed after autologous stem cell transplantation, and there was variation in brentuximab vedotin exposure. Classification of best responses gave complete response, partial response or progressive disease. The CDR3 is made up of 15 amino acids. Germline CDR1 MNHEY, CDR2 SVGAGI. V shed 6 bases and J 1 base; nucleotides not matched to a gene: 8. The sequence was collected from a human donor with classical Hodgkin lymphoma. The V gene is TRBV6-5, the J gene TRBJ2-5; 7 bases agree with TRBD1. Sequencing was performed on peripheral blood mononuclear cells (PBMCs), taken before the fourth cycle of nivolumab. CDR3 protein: CASRPRDSRQETQYF. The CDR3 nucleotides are TGTGCCAGCAGACCCCGGGACAGCCGCCAAGAGACCCAGTACTTC.